This TCR beta chain was sequenced in a study of shared clonotypes between healthy human individuals. Study-wide results and limits: Apart from blood, nothing was sampled; tissue repertoires likely differ. What limited the represented genetic and exposure-history diversity was the small number of donors.

The assay was immunoSEQ multiplex PCR, and TCRdb's table has in-frame clones only and misses some. The profile shows some 1 million clones, about 75% of them singletons. A remark on this clone: Its antigen is unidentified.

The CDR3 consists of 19 residues. Germline CDR1 KGHSH, CDR2 LQKENI. Trimming stripped 2 bases from V and 1 base from J, with 22 bases between. Specimen: memory CD4+ T cells sorted from blood. The subset was: CD45RA-negative fraction. J is TRBJ2-3 and V is TRBV18, with D perhaps TRBD1 or TRBD2 (6 bases each). The clonotype comes from a man in his late teens or twenties in good health. The CDR3 bases are TGTGCCAGCTCACCAAATTGGGGGGCCCGGGTTAGCGGCACAGATACGCAGTATTTT. Translated: CASSPNWGARVSGTDTQYF. Variable domain in full (rest from reference TRBV18 and TRBJ2-3): NAGVMQNPRHLVRRRGQEARLRCSPMKGHSHVYWYRQLPEEGLKFMVYLQKENIIDESGMPKERFSAEFPKEGPSILRIQQVVRGDSAAYFCASSPNWGARVSGTDTQYFGPGTRLTVL.